Following are 4 T cell receptor beta chains from one sample sequenced in a study of radiotherapy plus CTLA-4 blockade in lung cancer (dated by TCRdb to 2017 to 2018). The library was generated by the immunoSEQ multiplex PCR assay. In TCRdb, the immuneACCESS table is reduced to in-frame sequences with V and J assigned. These tables do not hold every clone; where another copy was compared, an unresolved V gene accounts for under half, and the others remain unexplained. Within this sample are roughly 60,000 clones, with around 76% of them counted one time only. The top ten clones comprise 2.5% to 3% of the sample. The starting material was peripheral blood, obtained from a patient treated with radiotherapy plus ipilimumab. The source of these receptors is a human donor with non-small cell lung cancer who had a complete response to radiotherapy plus ipilimumab.

This chain connects TRBV2 to TRBJ2-1, with 11 nucleotides matching TRBD2. The CDR3 length is 16 residues. The germline CDR1 and CDR2 sequences are SNHLY and FYNNEI. Trimming cost V 7 bases and J 9 bases; bases outside gene matches: 14. CDR3 DNA sequence: TGTGCCAGCAAATCAAGTAGCGGGGGGGTCGGGGGTGAGCAGTTCTTC. This gives the protein CASKSSSGGVGGEQFF.

This clone was found a few times. CDR3 residues: CAISKSGQDNEQFF. CDR3 coding DNA: TGTGCCATCAGTAAATCGGGACAGGACAATGAGCAGTTCTTC. The J gene is TRBJ2-1, the V gene TRBV10-3; 8 bases are shared with TRBD1. V gave up 5 bases and J gave up 5 bases; unmatched junction bases: 5. This CDR3 is 14 amino acids long. Germline V gene sequence: CDR1 ENHRY, CDR2 SYGVKD.

This clone was counted a single time. This chain links TRBV27 with TRBJ2-3; maybe TRBD2 (5 bases). V lost 7 bases and J 5 bases, leaving 22 bases between the germline ends. The CDR3 length is 16 residues. Germline V gene sequence: CDR1 MNHEY, CDR2 SMNVEV (reference sequence). CDR3 DNA: TGTGCCAGCATGTCGTATTTACGGGCCCGGGAAGATACGCAGTATTTT. Translation gives CASMSYLRAREDTQYF.

CDR3 nucleotides: TGTGCCAGCAGTTCGGACTTTAACAATGAGCAGTTCTTC. Protein product: CASSSDFNNEQFF. This chain links TRBV28 with TRBJ2-1; D possibly corresponds to TRBD2 (5 bases). The CDR3 is made up of 13 amino acids. Germline assignment: CDR1 MDHEN and CDR2 SYDVKM. The V and J ends lost 4 bases and 5 bases respectively, with 9 bases between them.